These 14 T cell receptor beta chains share one sample of origin, sequenced in a study of post-analysis software for immune sequencing data. Study results and caveats: In patients, about five TRBV segments were more frequent than in controls, with TRBV5-6, TRBV5-1 and TRBV20-1 among them.

No cognate antigen is known for these TCRs. Unique molecular identifiers tagged the TCR beta cDNA libraries. TCRdb re-called the PCR reads through MiXCR, storing one row per CDR3 protein. Counted here are 380,000 or so distinct CDR3 sequences, around 37% occurring once; the ten biggest clones make up 13%. The sequencing input was blood. The receptors shown here come from a girl aged 5 to 17 with multiple sclerosis.

In its sample, this clonotype was seen a few times. In nucleotides, the CDR3 is TGTGCCACCAGTGGTCCGCTCTCTGGAAACACCATATATTTT. Its translation: CATSGPLSGNTIYF. This chain uses TRBV15 with TRBJ1-3; D gene uncertain. The CDR3 totals 14 residues. Germline V CDR1 and CDR2: LNHNV, YYDKDF (reference sequence). Between the trimmed V and J ends, which lost 6 bases and 0 bases, there was a span of 9 bases.

A few counts support this clonotype. The rearrangement links TRBV7-9 to TRBJ1-2, with 10 bases identical to TRBD1. Germline-derived CDR1 and CDR2 are SEHNR and FQNEAQ (reference sequence). The CDR3 is made up of 16 amino acids. V dropped 5 bases and J dropped 4; count of bases not matched to a gene: 10. The CDR3 nucleotides are TGTGCCAGCAGCCCCCCCGGGACAGGGGAATTCTATGGCTACACCTTC. It is translated as CASSPPGTGEFYGYTF.

This clonotype has just a few counts. The chain carries TRBV20-1 and TRBJ1-2, with no clear D. The germline CDR1 and CDR2 sequences are DFQATT and SNEGSKA (reference sequence). Between the trimmed V and J ends, which lost 1 base and 4 bases, there was a span of 16 bases. The CDR3 is made up of 15 amino acids. The CDR3: CSARAPGELIYGYTF. CDR3 DNA sequence: TGCAGTGCTAGAGCCCCCGGGGAGCTGATCTATGGCTACACCTTC.

The J gene is TRBJ2-1, the V gene TRBV5-1; perhaps TRBD2 as D (6 bases). The germline V and J ends were trimmed by 2 bases and 4 bases, with 13 bases remaining between them. Germline assignment: CDR1 SGHRS and CDR2 YFSETQ. This CDR3 contains 15 residues. CDR3 bases: TGCGCCAGCAGCTTTGGGGCGGGGAGTTACAATGAGCAGTTCTTC. This translates into CASSFGAGSYNEQFF.

This chain uses TRBV14 with TRBJ2-7; D is undetermined. The end of the DNA fits TRBJ2-4 better, so the J call may be wrong. CDR3 length: 12 residues. Germline CDR1 SGHDN, CDR2 FVKESK. The CDR3 DNA sequence: TGTGCCAGCAGCCATAAGTCCAACATTCAGTACTTC. Its translation is CASSHKSNIQYF.

This clonotype was picked up a small number of times. J is TRBJ2-1 and V is TRBV12-3 or TRBV12-4; weak D call: TRBD1 (6 bases). V lost 3 bases to trimming and J lost 7 bases, with 10 bases between them. The CDR3 is 13 residues long. CDR3 residues: CASSFLGGNEQFF. The CDR3 DNA reads TGTGCCAGCAGTTTTCTAGGGGGTAATGAGCAGTTCTTC.

The V call is TRBV29-1, the J call TRBJ2-7, with 11 bases lining up with TRBD2. The CDR3 consists of 13 residues. V gave up 6 bases and J gave up 7 bases; unmatched junction bases: 8. Germline-derived CDR1 and CDR2 are SQVTM and ANQGSEA. DNA of the CDR3: TGCAGCGTGGGGACTAGCGGACACACGGAGCAGTACTTC. This encodes CSVGTSGHTEQYF.

V and J are TRBV6-2 or TRBV6-3 and TRBJ2-5; no reliable D call. This CDR3 is built from 12 residues. With 2 bases removed from V and 8 bases from J, the gap between germline ends came to 9 bases. CDR1 and CDR2 (germline): MNHEY, SVGEGT. The CDR3 DNA sequence: TGTGCCAGCAGTTACAGGCGCGACACCCAGTACTTC. Translation gives CASSYRRDTQYF.

This clonotype was picked up a small number of times. The rearrangement links TRBV14 to TRBJ2-3, with 8 bases matching TRBD2. The V segment lost 1 base and the J segment 10 bases; nucleotides outside the gene matches: 4. Germline-derived CDR1 and CDR2 are SGHDN and FVKESK. This CDR3 has 13 residues. CDR3 residues: CASSQAGGNPQYF. CDR3 sequence (DNA): TGTGCCAGCAGCCAAGCGGGGGGGAACCCGCAGTATTTT.

This rearrangement joins TRBV29-1 to TRBJ2-5, with D unclear. V was shortened by 4 bases and J by 2 bases, with 8 bases between the two germline ends. The CDR3 runs to 12 residues. Germline assignment: CDR1 SQVTM and CDR2 ANQGSEA. The CDR3 sequence is CSVGVNQETQYF. CDR3 bases: TGCAGCGTTGGAGTGAATCAAGAGACCCAGTACTTC. Full variable domain (rest looked up from reference TRBV29-1 and TRBJ2-5): SAVISQKPSRDICQRGTSLTIQCQVDSQVTMMFWYRQQPGQSLTLIATANQGSEATYESGFVIDKFPISRPNLTFSTLTVSNMSPEDSSIYLCSVGVNQETQYFGPGTRLLVL.

This clonotype turned up a few times. This chain joins TRBV20-1 and TRBJ2-1; 10 nucleotides match TRBD2. CDR1 is DFQATT, CDR2 SNEGSKA, per germline (reference sequence). CDR3 length equals 14 residues. The CDR3 reads CSGAPSGGMGEQFF. CDR3 nucleotide sequence: TGCTCGGGAGCCCCTAGCGGGGGTATGGGTGAGCAGTTCTTC.

This clonotype was observed a handful of times. J is TRBJ2-7 and V is TRBV7-9; TRBD2 is a possible D gene (6 bases). The CDR3 is 13 residues long. Germline CDR1 is SEHNR and CDR2 is FQNEAQ (reference sequence). Trimming pared 6 bases from V and 4 bases from J, leaving 13 bases between. CDR3 residues: CASSSAGTYEQYF. CDR3 nucleotides: TGTGCCAGCAGTAGCGCCGGGACTTACGAGCAGTACTTC. Variable domain in full (rest from reference TRBV7-9 and TRBJ2-7): DTGVSQNPRHKITKRGQNVTFRCDPISEHNRLYWYRQTLGQGPEFLTYFQNEAQLEKSRLLSDRFSAERPKGSFSTLEIQRTEQGDSAMYLCASSSAGTYEQYFGPGTRLTVT.

The chain employs TRBV20-1 and TRBJ1-1; TRBD1 matches 11 bases. The CDR3 is 13 residues long. V was pared by 6 bases and J by 7 bases, with 7 bases of the junction left unmatched. The germline V gene has CDR1 DFQATT and CDR2 SNEGSKA (reference sequence). CDR3: CSAPGQGAIEAFF. The CDR3 DNA reads as TGCAGTGCACCCGGACAGGGGGCGATTGAAGCTTTCTTT.

This clonotype has a handful of counts. The chain recombines TRBV3-1 with TRBJ2-1, with TRBD2 matching 7 bases. V gave up 3 bases and J gave up 8 bases; unmatched junction bases: 13. There are 16 residues in the CDR3. Per germline, CDR1 LGHDT and CDR2 YNNKEL (reference sequence). Written as DNA, the CDR3 is TGTGCCAGCAGCCAGGCCCACGCTAGCGGTTGGGATGAGCAGTTCTTC. The encoded protein is CASSQAHASGWDEQFF.